This T cell receptor beta chain was documented in a study of tumor-infiltrating lymphocytes in primary liver carcinoma. As to this clonotype: Its antigen is unidentified.

Blood RNA came from unsorted whole blood; germline DNA was also extracted. The CDR3 has 13 amino acids. Deletions cut 6 bases from V and 2 bases from J, with 11 bases between. Germline CDR1 SGHRS, CDR2 YFSETQ. Points from the study as a whole: Researchers found tumor-adjacent and tumor-blood pairs overlapped less than tumor region pairs.

The investigators made TCR beta cDNA from about 500 ng total RNA, using a constant-region primer. Three rounds of nested multiplex PCR with slightly modified ARM-PCR produced TCR beta libraries. The first two PCR rounds used TRBV1-TRBV30 forward primers with a C-beta reverse primer, 10 cycles each. TCRdb fed the multiplex PCR reads into MiXCR, producing one record per CDR3 protein. The sample shows under 200,000 distinct CDR3 sequences, approximately 65% of them seen only once. This TCR was sampled from a woman in her sixties or seventies with primary liver carcinoma and hepatitis B virus infection. The chain links TRBV5-1 to TRBJ2-5; TRBD1 is a possible D gene (5 bases). Input material: peripheral blood. CDR3 protein: CASTEQVQETQYF. In DNA, the CDR3 is TGCGCCAGCACCGAACAGGTACAAGAGACCCAGTACTTC.